This T cell receptor (beta chain) was identified in a study of T-cell memory formation after mild COVID-19. V gave up 4 bases and J gave up 2 bases; unmatched junction bases: 8. Germline CDR1 reads SGHNT; CDR2 reads YYREEE (reference sequence). This CDR3 has 16 residues. TCRdb re-called the 5' RACE reads through MiXCR, storing one row per CDR3 protein. The sample lists roughly 130,000 distinct CDR3 sequences; around 15% were seen once. Sequences were obtained from PBMCs or a T cell subset sorted from them (not recorded which). This chain uses TRBV5-4 with TRBJ2-5; 10 bases match TRBD2. The sequence was collected from a man between 18 and 35 years old who had mild COVID-19 (a few samples of this study predate the infection). Cell type and time point are not known. CDR3 protein: CASSPRSGGVQETQYF. CDR3 bases: TGTGCCAGCAGCCCGCGGAGCGGGGGGGTTCAAGAGACCCAGTACTTC.